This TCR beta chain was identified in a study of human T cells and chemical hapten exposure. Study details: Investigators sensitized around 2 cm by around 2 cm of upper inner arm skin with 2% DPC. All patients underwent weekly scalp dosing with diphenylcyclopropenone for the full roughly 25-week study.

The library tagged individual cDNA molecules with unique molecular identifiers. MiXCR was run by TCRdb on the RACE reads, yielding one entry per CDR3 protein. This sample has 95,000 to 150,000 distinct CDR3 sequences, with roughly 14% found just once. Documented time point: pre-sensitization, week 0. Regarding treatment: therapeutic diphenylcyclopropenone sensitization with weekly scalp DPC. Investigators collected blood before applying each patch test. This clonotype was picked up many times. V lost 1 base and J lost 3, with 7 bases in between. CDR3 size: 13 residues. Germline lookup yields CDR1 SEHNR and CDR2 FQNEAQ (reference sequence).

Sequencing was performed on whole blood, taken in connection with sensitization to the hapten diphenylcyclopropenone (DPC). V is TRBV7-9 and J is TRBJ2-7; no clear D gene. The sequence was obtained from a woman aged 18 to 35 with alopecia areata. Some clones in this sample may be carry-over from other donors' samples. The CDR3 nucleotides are TGTGCCAGCAGCTTAGGGTTGGACTACGAGCAGTACTTC. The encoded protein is CASSLGLDYEQYF.